One sample yielded the 26 T cell receptor beta chains listed below, sequenced in a study of identical twins. TCRdb processed the 5' RACE reads anew with MiXCR; each CDR3 protein has one entry. The sample consists of around 680,000 distinct CDR3 sequences, around 8.3% of them appearing once. These data also featured in a second study, about yellow fever vaccine responses in identical twins.

Specimen: PBMCs. The receptors originated from a woman aged 18-30 years in good health.

This clonotype was counted ten times or more. The rearrangement uses TRBV7-6 and TRBJ1-4; D remains unclear. The CDR3 is made up of 16 amino acids. The V and J ends lost 5 bases and 0 bases respectively, with 13 bases between them. CDR1 is SGHVS and CDR2 is FNYEAQ in the germline V gene. CDR3 sequence: CASSQGIPATNEKLFF. CDR3 in DNA: TGTGCCAGCAGCCAAGGGATCCCTGCAACTAATGAAAAACTGTTTTTT. The complete variable domain, with remaining parts taken from reference TRBV7-6 and TRBJ1-4, reads GAGVSQSPRYKVTKRGQDVALRCDPISGHVSLYWYRQALGQGPEFLTYFNYEAQQDKSGLPNDRFSAERPEGSISTLTIQRTEQRDSAMYRCASSQGIPATNEKLFFGSGTQLSVL.

This clonotype was observed a few times. This rearrangement joins TRBV12-3 or TRBV12-4 to TRBJ2-7, with 12 bases fitting TRBD1. The V and J ends lost 6 bases and 5 bases, in that order; junction bases with no gene match: 20. The CDR3 consists of 19 residues. In DNA, the CDR3 is TGTGCCAGCAGGAAACGGGACAGGGGGCAGGGGACTCCACCTGACGAGCAGTACTTC. As protein: CASRKRDRGQGTPPDEQYF.

This clonotype turned up a few times. V is TRBV10-3 and J is TRBJ1-1; D is unresolved. Germline V gene lookup returns CDR1 ENHRY and CDR2 SYGVKD. The V gene lost 0 bases and the J gene lost 1 base, with 12 bases spanning the gap. The CDR3 sequence is 16 residues long. The CDR3 sequence is CAISESKLRTNTEAFF. For the CDR3, the DNA is TGTGCCATCAGTGAGTCGAAATTACGAACGAACACTGAAGCTTTCTTT.

V usage is TRBV3-1 and J usage is TRBJ2-7; the match to TRBD2 covers 8 bases. V lost 1 base and J lost 2; bases outside the gene matches: 7. The CDR3 has 16 amino acids. CDR1 LGHDT and CDR2 YNNKEL come from the germline V gene (reference sequence). CDR3 residues: CASSQVSGGGPYEQYF. CDR3 DNA sequence: TGTGCCAGCAGCCAAGTCAGCGGGGGAGGTCCCTACGAGCAGTACTTC.

This clonotype was seen many times. The chain carries TRBV7-2 and TRBJ2-7; TRBD2 matches at 7 bases. The CDR3 has 15 amino acids. V shed 5 bases, J shed 6 bases, and the junction held 13 bases outside the gene matches. CDR1 and CDR2 (germline): SGHTA, FQGNSA. CDR3 DNA: TGTGCCAGCAGCCTAATAACGGGAGGATCAGGCGAGCAGTACTTC. Protein product: CASSLITGGSGEQYF.

The chain uses TRBV6-1 and TRBJ1-2; 8 nucleotides align to TRBD1. V was clipped by 7 bases and J by 6 bases; unmatched bases: 7. Germline loops: CDR1 MNHNS, CDR2 SASEGT. The CDR3 extends over 13 amino acids. The CDR3, as DNA: TGTGCCAGCACCGACAGGGGACGAAATGGCTACACCTTC. The encoded protein is CASTDRGRNGYTF.

This clonotype appeared many times. The chain recombines TRBV5-1 with TRBJ2-1; possible D gene TRBD2, 6 bases. This CDR3 spans 15 amino acids. In germline, CDR1 is SGHRS, CDR2 YFSETQ. Trimming took 5 bases from V and 3 from J, leaving 15 bases between them. DNA for the CDR3: TGCGCCAGCAGAAAGGACTATTCCTACTACAATGAGCAGTTCTTC. It codes for CASRKDYSYYNEQFF.

This clonotype occurred a few times. The chain uses TRBV3-1 and TRBJ2-4, with D perhaps TRBD1 (6 bases). This CDR3 has 14 amino acids. The ends were cut back, 0 bases at V and 6 bases at J, with 9 bases in the middle. Germline V gene lookup returns CDR1 LGHDT and CDR2 YNNKEL (reference sequence). Here the CDR3 DNA reads TGTGCCAGCAGCCAAGAGGGGGCTGGAAACATTCAGTACTTC. Amino acid sequence: CASSQEGAGNIQYF. Together with reference TRBV3-1 and TRBJ2-4, the CDR3 gives the full variable domain: DTAVSQTPKYLVTQMGNDKSIKCEQNLGHDTMYWYKQDSKKFLKIMFSYNNKELIINETVPNRFSPKSPDKAHLNLHINSLELGDSAVYFCASSQEGAGNIQYFGAGTRLSVL.

This clonotype was picked up a small number of times. The chain links TRBV7-2 to TRBJ2-1, with TRBD2 matching over 13 bases. This CDR3 comprises 16 residues. V lost 2 bases and J lost 12; bases outside the gene matches: 10. Germline V gene sequence: CDR1 SGHTA, CDR2 FQGNSA. CDR3 nucleotides: TGTGCCAGCAGCTTAACCGGGACTAGCGGGGCTCTAAGGCAGTTCTTC. It is translated as CASSLTGTSGALRQFF.

This clonotype was detected ten times or more. This CDR3 is CASSQEGPRRGNEKLFF. CDR3 nucleotides: TGTGCCAGCAGCCAAGAGGGGCCCCGGCGGGGTAATGAAAAACTGTTTTTT. The chain joins TRBV3-1 to TRBJ1-4, with D maybe TRBD1 (5 bases). CDR1 and CDR2 (germline): LGHDT, YNNKEL (reference sequence). CDR3 length: 17 amino acids. V was pared by 0 bases and J by 4 bases, with 15 bases between. The whole variable domain, remainder taken from reference TRBV3-1 and TRBJ1-4, is DTAVSQTPKYLVTQMGNDKSIKCEQNLGHDTMYWYKQDSKKFLKIMFSYNNKELIINETVPNRFSPKSPDKAHLNLHINSLELGDSAVYFCASSQEGPRRGNEKLFFGSGTQLSVL.

This clonotype was found a few times. The J gene is TRBJ1-1, the V gene TRBV7-9, with 7 nucleotides matching TRBD1. V lost 0 bases and J lost 5; bases outside the gene matches: 6. The germline V gene has CDR1 SEHNR and CDR2 FQNEAQ (reference sequence). The CDR3 covers 15 residues. CDR3 nucleotides: TGTGCCAGCAGCTTAGCGCCGACAGGGAGGACTGAAGCTTTCTTT. It specifies CASSLAPTGRTEAFF.

This clonotype was counted between two and nine times. This chain uses TRBV4-3 with TRBJ2-1, with 9 bases lining up with TRBD2. Germline loops: CDR1 LGHNA, CDR2 YSLEER. Unmatched junction bases numbered 9, after V lost 5 bases and J lost 1 base. This CDR3 region has 17 residues. The CDR3, as DNA: TGCGCCAGCAGCGACAGACTAGCGGATAGTTCCTACAATGAGCAGTTCTTC. Protein product: CASSDRLADSSYNEQFF.

This clonotype was picked up a small number of times. The chain links TRBV27 to TRBJ2-7; 9 bases fit TRBD2. The CDR3 totals 15 residues. Germline trimming cut 5 bases from V and 2 bases from J; bases unmatched to any gene: 7. CDR1 is MNHEY, CDR2 SMNVEV, per germline (reference sequence). CDR3 sequence reads: CASSRKREATYEQYF. For the CDR3, the DNA is TGTGCCAGCAGTCGAAAGCGGGAGGCGACCTACGAGCAGTACTTC.

The V call is TRBV29-1, the J call TRBJ2-7, with 8 bases fitting TRBD2. The CDR3 runs to 13 residues. The ends lost 6 bases at V and 6 bases at J; junction bases unmatched: 10. The germline V gene has CDR1 SQVTM and CDR2 ANQGSEA. In nucleotides, the CDR3 is TGCAGCGTCCACGAAAGCGGGAGTATCGAGCAGTACTTC. This sequence encodes CSVHESGSIEQYF.

This clonotype was picked up many times. The chain combines TRBV29-1 with TRBJ2-3; 9 bases align to TRBD2. With V trimmed by 4 bases and J by 8 bases, 13 bases remained unmatched. Germline lookup yields CDR1 SQVTM and CDR2 ANQGSEA. The CDR3 is made up of 15 amino acids. CDR3 sequence: CSVGDLAGGPGTQYF. For the CDR3, the DNA is TGCAGCGTTGGAGATCTGGCGGGAGGGCCGGGTACGCAGTATTTT.

In this sample, this clonotype turned up a few times. The chain combines TRBV20-1 with TRBJ2-1; 9 positions agree with TRBD2. With V trimmed by 6 bases and J by 8 bases, 11 bases remained unmatched. Per the germline V gene, CDR1 is DFQATT and CDR2 is SNEGSKA (reference sequence). This CDR3 is built from 14 residues. CDR3 coding DNA: TGCAGTGCCCCCGCGGGGGGGCGGGAAGATGAGCAGTTCTTC. Its translation: CSAPAGGREDEQFF.

Regarding this clonotype: This may be a read error, as it is one base from a much larger clone. The rearrangement uses TRBV2 and TRBJ2-3, with no clear D. This CDR3 has 18 residues. Looked up from germline, CDR1 is SNHLY and CDR2 is FYNNEI. In DNA, the CDR3 is TGTTCCAGCAGTGATGGTGTAACAGCGTTGACTAGCACAGATACGCAGTATTTT. Its protein is CSSSDGVTALTSTDTQYF.

At least ten counts were recorded for this clonotype. The chain employs TRBV29-1 and TRBJ2-1; possibly TRBD1 or TRBD2 for D (5 bases each). Germline V gene sequence: CDR1 SQVTM, CDR2 ANQGSEA. This CDR3 comprises 15 residues. Trimming left V 4 bases short and J 2 bases short, with 15 bases between. The CDR3 spells CSVATLSGPYNEQFF. As DNA, the CDR3 is TGCAGCGTTGCCACCCTTTCGGGACCCTACAATGAGCAGTTCTTC.

On this clonotype itself: This may stem from a read error, because a much larger clone lies one nucleotide away. This chain uses TRBV27 with TRBJ1-1; TRBD1 might be the D (5 bases). The CDR3 has 13 residues. Per germline, CDR1 MNHEY and CDR2 SMNVEV (reference sequence). With 2 bases removed from V and 3 bases from J, the gap between germline ends came to 7 bases. As DNA, the CDR3 is TGTGCCAGCAGTTTAGCAGGGTACACTGAAGCTTTCTTT. Protein: CASSLAGYTEAFF.

In regard to this clonotype: This could be a read error, since a much larger clone is one nucleotide away. The chain uses TRBV24-1 and TRBJ2-1; TRBD1 is a possible D gene (5 bases). The CDR3 is 13 residues long. Germline CDR1 KGHDR, CDR2 SFDVKD. CDR3 sequence: CATSRAGNKEQFF. DNA for the CDR3: TGTGCCACCAGTCGGGCAGGGAACAAAGAGCAGTTCTTC.

This clonotype has more than one count but fewer than ten. The rearrangement uses TRBV7-8 and TRBJ2-5; 11 bases agree with TRBD2. The J segment lost 2 bases and the V segment lost 1 base, leaving 3 bases of the junction unmatched. In germline, CDR1 is SGHVS, CDR2 FQNEAQ. CDR3 size: 16 residues. Here the CDR3 reads CASSLGLAGLQETQYF. Written as DNA, the CDR3 is TGTGCCAGCAGCTTAGGACTAGCGGGGCTTCAAGAGACCCAGTACTTC. Full variable domain (rest looked up from reference TRBV7-8 and TRBJ2-5): GAGVSQSPRYKVAKRGQDVALRCDPISGHVSLFWYQQALGQGPEFLTYFQNEAQLDKSGLPSDRFFAERPEGSVSTLKIQRTQQEDSAVYLCASSLGLAGLQETQYFGPGTRLLVL.

The V gene is TRBV9, the J gene TRBJ2-3, with 10 bases fitting TRBD1. CDR1 SGDLS and CDR2 YYNGEE come from the germline V gene. There are 13 residues in the CDR3. J lost 6 bases, V lost 6 bases, and 4 bases had no gene match. The DNA of the CDR3 is TGTGCCAGCAACGACAGGGGGCAGGATACGCAGTATTTT. Protein sequence: CASNDRGQDTQYF. The variable domain in full, with the rest retrieved from reference TRBV9 and TRBJ2-3, is DSGVTQTPKHLITATGQRVTLRCSPRSGDLSVYWYQQSLDQGLQFLIQYYNGEERAKGNILERFSAQQFPDLHSELNLSSLELGDSALYFCASNDRGQDTQYFGPGTRLTVL.

The chain is built from TRBV29-1 and TRBJ2-3; 7 nucleotides match TRBD2. The CDR3 is made up of 12 amino acids. Germline CDR1 SQVTM, CDR2 ANQGSEA. The ends lost 7 bases at V and 4 bases at J; junction bases unmatched: 5. The DNA for the CDR3 is TGCAGCGGGGGTGCGGGGGCAGATACGCAGTATTTT. This encodes CSGGAGADTQYF.

This clonotype was detected ten times or more. The V gene is TRBV4-1, the J gene TRBJ2-1, with no clear D. The CDR3 loop spans 16 amino acids. From germline, CDR1 is MGHRA and CDR2 YSYEKL. With 1 base removed from V and 2 bases from J, the gap between germline ends came to 12 bases. The CDR3 DNA reads as TGCGCCAGCAGCCAAGTAGACCTCATCACCTACAATGAGCAGTTCTTC. This sequence encodes CASSQVDLITYNEQFF.

This clonotype came up a few times. The chain employs TRBV4-1 and TRBJ2-1; D assignment may be TRBD1 or TRBD2 (5 bases each). The CDR3 covers 16 residues. Trimming left V 1 base short and J 1 base short, with 11 bases between. Germline CDR1 and CDR2: MGHRA and YSYEKL. CDR3 region: CASSQAPRESYNEQFF. CDR3 bases: TGCGCCAGCAGCCAAGCCCCCAGGGAGTCCTACAATGAGCAGTTCTTC.

The gene calls are TRBV27 and TRBJ2-7; D is tentatively TRBD1 or TRBD2 (5 bases each). The CDR3 has 15 residues. Trimming left V 5 bases short and J 3 bases short, with 17 bases between. Per germline, CDR1 MNHEY and CDR2 SMNVEV (reference sequence). The CDR3 region has the DNA TGTGCCAGCAGTCCAAAAACCGGGACCAGCTACGAGCAGTACTTC. It yields the protein CASSPKTGTSYEQYF.